The 20 T cell receptor beta chains reported below all come from one sample, sequenced in a study of cytomegalovirus exposure and HLA in healthy donors. PCR used 60 Vbeta primers and 13 Jbeta primers. Assay: immunoSEQ multiplex PCR; the TCRdb copy retains only in-frame clones and omits some. Of some 120,000 clones detected, 72% appear once; the ten largest clones hold less than 4.5%. The sequenced material came from PBMCs. These receptors were taken from a man aged 25-40 years in good health and CMV-seronegative.

The genes are TRBV6-1 and TRBJ1-2; D call uncertain. The germline V gene encodes CDR1 MNHNS and CDR2 SASEGT. Trimming shortened V by 8 bases and J by 4 bases, and 17 bases separated the two germline ends. CDR3 length: 14 amino acids. This CDR3 is CASLGRPRVYGYTF. The CDR3 coding sequence is TGTGCCAGCTTAGGCAGACCGAGGGTCTATGGCTACACCTTC.

This clone was seen a few times. This chain uses TRBV5-4 with TRBJ2-1, with D possibly being TRBD2 (7 bases). Germline V CDR1 and CDR2: SGHNT, YYREEE (reference sequence). The length of the CDR3 is 14 residues. Deletions cut 2 bases from V and 7 bases from J, with 13 bases between. The DNA of the CDR3 is TGTGCCAGCAGCTTCTTCGGGGGGCTGAATGAGCAGTTCTTC. Protein: CASSFFGGLNEQFF.

A few counts support this clone. One end of the junction varies from germline; a read error may be responsible. This rearrangement joins TRBV7-7 to TRBJ1-5; possible D gene TRBD1, 5 bases. Germline assignment: CDR1 SSHAT and CDR2 FNYEAQ (reference sequence). The CDR3 sequence is 16 residues long. The CDR3 DNA follows: TGTGCTAGCAGCTTAGGGTCCAGGGAAGTAGGTCAGCCCCAGCATTTT. Its translation: CASSLGSREVGQPQHF.

V usage is TRBV11-1 and J usage is TRBJ2-2, with a weak D call TRBD2 (6 bases). CDR3 length: 15 amino acids. Germline V gene data show CDR1 as SGHAT and CDR2 as FQDESV (reference sequence). V was trimmed by 3 bases and J by 1 base, leaving 9 bases between them. CDR3 region: CASSFMGLNTGELFF. The CDR3 DNA follows: TGTGCCAGCAGCTTTATGGGACTGAACACCGGGGAGCTGTTTTTT.

The chain couples TRBV7-8 to TRBJ1-5; D might be TRBD1 (5 bases). The length of the CDR3 is 15 residues. The germline V and J ends were trimmed by 3 bases and 5 bases, with 14 bases remaining between them. Germline V lookup: CDR1 SGHVS, CDR2 FQNEAQ. CDR3 loop: CASSFSTGADQPQHF. CDR3 in DNA: TGTGCCAGCAGCTTCTCGACTGGGGCCGATCAGCCCCAGCATTTT.

This clone was counted between two and nine times. The rearrangement links TRBV6-5 to TRBJ2-5; a weak D match, TRBD1 (5 bases). With 0 bases removed from V and 5 bases from J, the gap between germline ends came to 10 bases. Per the germline V gene, CDR1 is MNHEY and CDR2 is SVGAGI. The CDR3 loop spans 14 amino acids. CDR3 loop: CASSYSKRGETQYF. The CDR3 nucleotides are TGTGCCAGCAGTTACTCGAAAAGGGGCGAGACCCAGTACTTC.

In nucleotides, the CDR3 is TGTGCCAGCAGCCCCCTGGAGGGGGCCAAAAACATTCAGTACTTC. This codes for CASSPLEGAKNIQYF. The chain has TRBV14 and TRBJ2-4; D may be TRBD2 (6 bases). This CDR3 has 15 residues. The V end was cut by 4 bases, the J end by 1 base, with 11 bases between. The germline CDR1 and CDR2 sequences are SGHDN and FVKESK.

This clone was observed once. The chain combines TRBV9 with TRBJ2-2; weak D call: TRBD2 (7 bases). Trimming removed 6 bases from V and 7 bases from J, with 22 bases in between. This CDR3 contains 16 residues. Germline CDR1 SGDLS, CDR2 YYNGEE. CDR3 nucleotide sequence: TGTGCCAGCACCCGGACTAGGGGGGGCCGTGTCGGGGAGCTGTTTTTT. Translating it yields CASTRTRGGRVGELFF.

Only a few counts were recorded for this clone. The chain carries TRBV18 and TRBJ2-7; maybe TRBD2 (5 bases). The CDR3 runs to 13 residues. Germline CDR1 is KGHSH and CDR2 is LQKENI. Trimming stripped 5 bases from V and 3 bases from J, with 11 bases between. The CDR3, as DNA: TGTGCCAGCTCATCGCCCGGGAACTACGAGCAGTACTTC. Translation: CASSSPGNYEQYF.

The chain couples TRBV2 to TRBJ2-7; TRBD1 aligns across 11 bases. V lost 3 bases, J lost 4 bases, and 5 bases stayed unmatched. The CDR3 is made up of 15 amino acids. The germline V gene encodes CDR1 SNHLY and CDR2 FYNNEI. The CDR3: CASSEVGQGEYEQYF. The DNA of the CDR3 is TGTGCCAGCAGTGAGGTGGGACAGGGGGAGTACGAGCAGTACTTC.

This chain uses TRBV7-9 with TRBJ2-5; 9 positions agree with TRBD1. V trimming: 5 bases; J trimming: 0 bases; junction bases outside the gene matches: 4. CDR1 and CDR2 (germline): SEHNR, FQNEAQ (reference sequence). The CDR3 is 15 residues long. CDR3 in DNA: TGTGCCAGCAGCAACCGGGACAGGGACCAAGAGACCCAGTACTTC. Protein: CASSNRDRDQETQYF.

V usage is TRBV19 and J usage is TRBJ1-1; 9 bases line up with TRBD1. Trimming removed 10 bases from V and 0 bases from J; junction bases left unmatched: 3. Germline V gene lookup returns CDR1 LNHDA and CDR2 SQIVND (reference sequence). This CDR3 spans 13 amino acids. The DNA of the CDR3 is TGTGCCACCGGGACAGGGATGAACACTGAAGCTTTCTTT. This translates into CATGTGMNTEAFF.

This clone was picked up a small number of times. The chain uses TRBV2 and TRBJ1-4; 11 nucleotides align to TRBD1. The CDR3 sequence is 14 residues long. The trim removed 2 bases at V and 13 bases at J, leaving 6 bases unmatched. CDR1 and CDR2 (germline): SNHLY, FYNNEI. The CDR3 DNA sequence: TGTGCCAGCAGTGAATTGGGACAGGGGGGTCTACTGTTTTTT. As protein: CASSELGQGGLLFF.

V is TRBV6-1 and J is TRBJ2-5; possible D gene TRBD2, 6 bases. The V gene's germline CDR1 is MNHNS and CDR2 SASEGT. V dropped 6 bases and J dropped 2 bases, with 10 bases sitting between them. CDR3 length: 13 amino acids. The CDR3 loop reads CASSRDLQETQYF. Here the CDR3 DNA reads TGTGCCAGCAGCCGGGACTTACAAGAGACCCAGTACTTC.

The CDR3 nucleotides read TGCGCCAGCAGCCAACACCCTGGACAGGGGGCGATTCGTAACACCGGGGAGCTGTTTTTT. It yields the protein CASSQHPGQGAIRNTGELFF. The rearrangement links TRBV4-1 to TRBJ2-2; 11 nucleotides agree with TRBD1. This CDR3 region has 20 residues. V trimming: 2 bases; J trimming: 2 bases; junction bases outside the gene matches: 13. The germline CDR1 and CDR2 sequences are MGHRA and YSYEKL.

This sequence joins TRBV2 and TRBJ2-3; 8 bases map to TRBD2. This CDR3 is built from 17 residues. V shed 4 bases, J shed 5 bases, and the junction held 14 bases outside the gene matches. The germline V gene has CDR1 SNHLY and CDR2 FYNNEI. The CDR3 coding sequence is TGTGCCAGCAGTGGATGGGGCGGGGGGTCATTCCGAGATACGCAGTATTTT. Its translation: CASSGWGGGSFRDTQYF. The full variable domain, its missing parts supplied by reference TRBV2 and TRBJ2-3, is EPEVTQTPSHQVTQMGQEVILRCVPISNHLYFYWYRQILGQKVEFLVSFYNNEISEKSEIFDDQFSVERPDGSNFTLKIRSTKLEDSAMYFCASSGWGGGSFRDTQYFGPGTRLTVL.

The V and J genes are TRBV5-1 and TRBJ2-7; weak D call: TRBD1 (6 bases). Trimming took 3 bases from V and 4 from J, leaving 11 bases between them. The length of the CDR3 is 13 residues. Germline CDR1 and CDR2: SGHRS and YFSETQ. This CDR3 is CASSSSTGYEQYF. CDR3 nucleotides: TGCGCCAGCAGCTCCTCAACAGGGTACGAGCAGTACTTC.

The CDR3 DNA reads TGTGCCACCGCACCCCAGAGCGGGGGAGGCACAGATACGCAGTATTTT. Its translation is CATAPQSGGGTDTQYF. This chain connects TRBV6-4 to TRBJ2-3, with TRBD2 matching over 8 bases. Germline V gives CDR1 MRHNA, CDR2 SNTAGT. The CDR3 contains 16 residues. V lost 10 bases to trimming and J lost 1 base; unmatched junction nucleotides: 13.

This clone was recorded only once. V and J are TRBV7-8 and TRBJ2-3, with D possibly matching TRBD1 (6 bases). The germline V gene encodes CDR1 SGHVS and CDR2 FQNEAQ. The CDR3 has 14 amino acids. V gave up 5 bases and J gave up 2 bases, with 11 bases separating them. CDR3 residues: CASSRTGYTDTQYF. Written as DNA, the CDR3 is TGTGCCAGCAGCCGCACAGGGTACACAGATACGCAGTATTTT.

The chain recombines TRBV2 with TRBJ1-4, with 9 bases identical to TRBD1. This CDR3 contains 14 residues. The germline V gene encodes CDR1 SNHLY and CDR2 FYNNEI. The V segment lost 6 bases and the J segment 7 bases; nucleotides outside the gene matches: 6. CDR3 sequence reads: CASSQQGAGEKLFF. CDR3 sequence (DNA): TGTGCCAGCAGCCAACAGGGGGCGGGTGAAAAACTGTTTTTT.